A single sample is the source of the 10 T cell receptor beta chains below, sequenced in a study of PD-L1 blockade in urothelial cancer. This sample's time point: pretreatment peripheral blood. Libraries were prepared by immunoSEQ multiplex PCR; TCRdb keeps only in-frame clonotypes and omits some of them. This sample has 50,000 or so clones, with about four fifths found just once. The sequenced sample was PBMCs, obtained around atezolizumab (anti-PD-L1) treatment. Receptors were obtained from a man aged 45-60 years with urothelial cancer.

This clone was observed a single time. The V and J genes are TRBV28 and TRBJ2-7; the D gene is possibly TRBD2 (6 bases). Germline-derived CDR1 and CDR2 are MDHEN and SYDVKM. The CDR3 runs 12 residues. Deletions cut 3 bases from V and 6 bases from J, with 9 bases between. CDR3 protein: CASSFQGGEQYF. Written as DNA, the CDR3 is TGTGCCAGCAGTTTTCAGGGAGGCGAGCAGTACTTC.

The CDR3 region is CASSDFTRGPYEQYF. The CDR3 DNA reads TGTGCCAGCAGTGACTTTACTAGGGGGCCCTACGAGCAGTACTTC. V usage is TRBV6-4 and J usage is TRBJ2-7; 7 bases are shared with TRBD1. The germline gives CDR1 MRHNA, CDR2 SNTAGT. The CDR3 length is 15 residues. Trimming removed 1 base from V and 2 bases from J; junction bases left unmatched: 5.

This clone has more than one count but fewer than ten. The CDR3 sequence is CASSHTGGGGYTF. Here the CDR3 DNA reads TGTGCCAGCAGCCATACAGGGGGCGGGGGCTACACCTTC. The chain couples TRBV5-6 to TRBJ1-2; 9 nucleotides align to TRBD1. Trimming removed 4 bases from V and 8 bases from J; junction bases left unmatched: 6. The CDR3 contains 13 residues. The germline CDR1 and CDR2 sequences are SGHDT and YYEEEE.

This clone has just a few counts. V usage is TRBV12-5 and J usage is TRBJ1-2, with TRBD1 as a possible D gene (5 bases). V was clipped by 9 bases and J by 7 bases, with 12 bases between them. CDR3 length equals 11 residues. Germline V gives CDR1 LGHNT, CDR2 FRNRAP. CDR3 DNA: TGTGCTAGCCAGGGTTTTTCTGGCTACACCTTC. Its protein product is CASQGFSGYTF.

This chain joins TRBV6-1 and TRBJ2-5; perhaps TRBD2 as D (6 bases). V lost 8 bases to trimming and J lost 4 bases, with 14 bases between them. The CDR3 runs to 13 residues. Looked up from germline, CDR1 is MNHNS and CDR2 is SASEGT. The CDR3 here is CASSRERRETQYF. The CDR3 bases are TGTGCCAGCTCCCGGGAGCGACGAGAGACCCAGTACTTC.

The V and J genes are TRBV5-4 and TRBJ1-1; no clear D gene. Germline V gene lookup returns CDR1 SGHNT and CDR2 YYREEE (reference sequence). The CDR3 has 13 residues. Trimming removed 4 bases from V and 1 base from J, with 8 bases in between. The CDR3 is CASSPTPNTEAFF. CDR3 coding DNA: TGTGCCAGCAGCCCCACACCGAACACTGAAGCTTTCTTT.

The gene calls are TRBV5-5 and TRBJ2-2; maybe TRBD1 (6 bases). The CDR3 contains 15 residues. Per the germline V gene, CDR1 is SGHKS and CDR2 is YYEKEE (reference sequence). Deletions cut 2 bases from V and 5 bases from J, with 13 bases between. The chain's CDR3 is CASSLIQGNTGELFF. The CDR3 nucleotides read TGTGCCAGCAGCTTAATACAGGGTAATACCGGGGAGCTGTTTTTT.

The genes are TRBV2 and TRBJ1-3; no clear D. The CDR3 sequence is 16 residues long. V lost 4 bases and J 0 bases, leaving 13 bases between the germline ends. CDR1 and CDR2 from the germline V gene are SNHLY and FYNNEI. CDR3 residues: CASSGPAGNSGNTIYF. The CDR3 bases are TGTGCCAGCAGTGGTCCTGCGGGGAACTCTGGAAACACCATATATTTT.

The CDR3 region is CAISDGGNNQPQHF. The DNA of the CDR3 is TGTGCCATCAGTGACGGGGGAAACAATCAGCCCCAGCATTTT. The chain joins TRBV10-3 to TRBJ1-5, with D tentatively TRBD1 (5 bases). The CDR3 is 14 amino acids. CDR1 ENHRY and CDR2 SYGVKD come from the germline V gene. Trimming removed 3 bases at V and 3 bases at J, with 9 bases between.

V gene TRBV11-2 combines with J gene TRBJ1-3, with D unresolved. Trimming pared 8 bases from V and 0 bases from J, leaving 14 bases between. CDR3 length: 15 residues. Germline CDR1 SGHAT, CDR2 FQNNGV. CDR3 residues: CASSQLRLSGNTIYF. The CDR3 DNA reads TGTGCCAGCTCTCAACTAAGGCTCTCTGGAAACACCATATATTTT. Using reference TRBV11-2 and TRBJ1-3 for the parts outside the CDR3, the full variable domain is EAGVAQSPRYKIIEKRQSVAFWCNPISGHATLYWYQQILGQGPKLLIQFQNNGVVDDSQLPKDRFSAERLKGVDSTLKIQPAKLEDSAVYLCASSQLRLSGNTIYFGEGSWLTVV.